One and the same sample provided the 9 T cell receptor beta chains below, sequenced in a study of patients and donors after allogeneic stem cell transplantation. TCRdb re-called the RT-PCR reads through MiXCR, storing one row per CDR3 protein. The sample contains roughly 230,000 distinct CDR3 sequences, 14% of which appear only once. Sequencing used blood, either unsorted or a sorted T cell fraction (not recorded which). The receptors were gathered from a human donor who was either an allogeneic HSCT recipient or a stem cell or donor lymphocyte infusion donor (not recorded which). It is not recorded whose cells these are; they may come from a transplant donor.

This clonotype appeared many times. The rearrangement links TRBV20-1 to TRBJ2-2, with TRBD2 identical over 11 bases. Germline values: CDR1 DFQATT, CDR2 SNEGSKA (reference sequence). The CDR3 extends over 17 amino acids. Trimming removed 1 base from V and 3 bases from J; junction bases left unmatched: 7. The CDR3 loop is CSARAPLAGGYTGELFF. The CDR3, as DNA: TGCAGTGCTAGAGCCCCTCTAGCGGGGGGATACACCGGGGAGCTGTTTTTT.

This clonotype was counted many times. The CDR3 nucleotides are TGCGCCAGCAGCTTTAGGAGTCAGGACACTGAAGCTTTCTTT. The encoded protein is CASSFRSQDTEAFF. This chain joins TRBV5-1 and TRBJ1-1; D is undetermined. Germline V CDR1 and CDR2: SGHRS, YFSETQ. Trimming cost V 2 bases and J 3 bases, with 11 bases left between them. The CDR3 contains 14 residues.

This clonotype occurred a few times. The chain is built from TRBV15 and TRBJ2-7; 8 bases map to TRBD1. Germline CDR1 LNHNV, CDR2 YYDKDF (reference sequence). The CDR3 extends over 15 amino acids. V lost 4 bases to trimming and J lost 1 base; unmatched junction nucleotides: 6. The CDR3 DNA is TGTGCCACCAGCACAAAACAGGGGGGATCCTACGAGCAGTACTTC. Translated: CATSTKQGGSYEQYF.

This clonotype was counted only a few times. The genes are TRBV20-1 and TRBJ1-6; D unresolved. The length of the CDR3 is 16 residues. V was clipped by 4 bases and J by 7 bases, with 20 bases between them. In germline, CDR1 is DFQATT, CDR2 SNEGSKA (reference sequence). CDR3 sequence: CSAMRFGEPTNSPLHF. In DNA form, the CDR3 reads TGCAGTGCTATGAGATTTGGGGAGCCGACCAATTCACCCCTCCACTTT.

This clonotype was seen only a few times. The chain combines TRBV20-1 with TRBJ2-5; a weak D match, TRBD2 (5 bases). The V end was cut by 1 base, the J end by 7 bases, with 10 bases between. Germline V gives CDR1 DFQATT, CDR2 SNEGSKA (reference sequence). The CDR3 consists of 12 residues. The CDR3, as DNA: TGCAGTGCTAGAGGAGGGATCGGGACCCAGTACTTC. It translates to CSARGGIGTQYF.

The gene calls are TRBV10-3 and TRBJ1-6; unclear D gene. Germline lookup yields CDR1 ENHRY and CDR2 SYGVKD. Trimming took 6 bases from V and 5 from J, leaving 14 bases between them. The CDR3 sequence is 15 residues long. The CDR3 region is CAISRARGNNSPLHF. In nucleotides, the CDR3 is TGTGCCATCAGCCGGGCCCGGGGAAATAATTCACCCCTCCACTTT.

This clonotype was counted many times. This chain links TRBV29-1 with TRBJ2-6; TRBD1 agrees at 10 bases. This CDR3 spans 16 amino acids. V lost 6 bases to trimming and J lost 0 bases; unmatched junction nucleotides: 5. The germline CDR1 and CDR2 sequences are SQVTM and ANQGSEA. DNA of the CDR3: TGCAGCGTCGAGGACAGGGGGTTCTCTGGGGCCAACGTCCTGACTTTC. This codes for CSVEDRGFSGANVLTF.

This clonotype was found many times. V is TRBV18 and J is TRBJ2-6; D not resolved. The CDR3 is 17 amino acids. Trimming took off 1 base at V and 1 base at J, with 11 bases between the two ends. Germline V gene data show CDR1 as KGHSH and CDR2 as LQKENI. Here the CDR3 reads CASSPLRHSSGANVLTF. The CDR3 DNA reads TGTGCCAGCTCACCACTACGACACAGTTCTGGGGCCAACGTCCTGACTTTC.

The chain is built from TRBV5-1 and TRBJ1-6; no reliable D call. V was cut by 0 bases and J by 9 bases, with 16 bases left in between. The CDR3 extends over 16 amino acids. CDR1 is SGHRS, CDR2 YFSETQ, per germline. The CDR3 coding sequence is TGCGCCAGCAGCTTGGTAAACGATCCGGGCGTTTCACCCCTCCACTTT. This translates into CASSLVNDPGVSPLHF.